A single sample gave rise to the 19 T cell receptor beta chains below, sequenced in a study of cytomegalovirus exposure and HLA in healthy donors. The PCR contained 60 Vbeta and 13 Jbeta primers. Repertoires were generated with immunoSEQ multiplex PCR, while TCRdb's copy carries only in-frame clones and drops some. The repertoire includes almost 200,000 clones, roughly four fifths of them detected once, and around 1.9% sits in the top ten. The sequencing input was PBMCs. The origin of the receptors is a man aged 25 to 40 in good health and CMV-seronegative.

This sequence joins TRBV15 and TRBJ1-5; TRBD1 matches at 7 bases. The CDR3 spans 17 residues. J was trimmed by 3 bases and V by 2 bases; bases with no gene match: 10. Germline CDR1 is LNHNV and CDR2 is YYDKDF (reference sequence). The CDR3 DNA reads TGTGCCACCAGCAGACCCTTCGGACAGGAGGCCAATCAGCCCCAGCATTTT. It specifies CATSRPFGQEANQPQHF. Complete variable domain (other parts from reference TRBV15 and TRBJ1-5): DAMVIQNPRYQVTQFGKPVTLSCSQTLNHNVMYWYQQKSSQAPKLLFHYYDKDFNNEADTPDNFQSRRPNTSFCFLDIRSPGLGDTAMYLCATSRPFGQEANQPQHFGDGTRLSIL.

V usage is TRBV6-4 and J usage is TRBJ2-3; TRBD2 matches 11 bases. CDR3 size: 16 residues. V lost 3 bases, J lost 3 bases, and 5 bases stayed unmatched. In germline, CDR1 is MRHNA, CDR2 SNTAGT. The CDR3, as DNA: TGTGCCAGCAGTGAGTTAGCGGGAGGGCCGACAGATACGCAGTATTTT. As protein: CASSELAGGPTDTQYF.

The J gene is TRBJ1-2, the V gene TRBV5-1, with 10 bases matching TRBD1. The CDR3 has 14 residues. With 0 bases clipped from V and 8 bases from J, the junction kept 4 bases outside the gene matches. Germline values: CDR1 SGHRS, CDR2 YFSETQ. CDR3 nucleotide sequence: TGCGCCAGCAGCTTGGCCGGACAGGGGGAGGGCTACACCTTC. Translation: CASSLAGQGEGYTF.

The chain employs TRBV10-3 and TRBJ2-2; no reliable D call. The germline CDR1 and CDR2 sequences are ENHRY and SYGVKD. This CDR3 has 11 amino acids. Trimming took off 6 bases at V and 5 bases at J, with 4 bases between the two ends. The CDR3 loop reads CAISRTGELFF. Here the CDR3 DNA reads TGTGCCATCAGCAGGACCGGGGAGCTGTTTTTT.

The chain recombines TRBV7-9 with TRBJ1-1; D is perhaps TRBD1 (5 bases). The germline V gene has CDR1 SEHNR and CDR2 FQNEAQ (reference sequence). The germline V and J ends were trimmed by 4 bases and 1 base, with 10 bases remaining between them. The CDR3 runs to 14 residues. The CDR3 region is CASSSGAGNTEAFF. The CDR3 DNA sequence: TGTGCCAGCAGCTCTGGGGCAGGGAACACTGAAGCTTTCTTT.

The chain combines TRBV5-6 with TRBJ2-3; D possibly corresponds to TRBD2 (5 bases). Germline V lookup: CDR1 SGHDT, CDR2 YYEEEE. This CDR3 comprises 15 residues. V was pared by 7 bases and J by 0 bases, with 15 bases between. CDR3 nucleotides: TGTGCCAGCCAACTTCCTTCGGGGAGCACAGATACGCAGTATTTT. Translation gives CASQLPSGSTDTQYF. Variable domain in full (rest from reference TRBV5-6 and TRBJ2-3): DAGVTQSPTHLIKTRGQQVTLRCSPKSGHDTVSWYQQALGQGPQFIFQYYEEEERQRGNFPDRFSGHQFPNYSSELNVNALLLGDSALYLCASQLPSGSTDTQYFGPGTRLTVL.

The chain couples TRBV5-6 to TRBJ1-2; no firm D call. The CDR3 contains 13 residues. From germline, CDR1 is SGHDT and CDR2 YYEEEE. V was clipped by 4 bases and J by 2 bases, with 9 bases between them. CDR3 protein: CASSTHSNYGYTF. CDR3 nucleotides: TGTGCCAGCAGCACTCACTCAAACTATGGCTACACCTTC.

This chain links TRBV28 with TRBJ2-3, with a possible D match to TRBD1 (6 bases). V was cut by 5 bases and J by 3 bases, with 15 bases left in between. The CDR3 is 15 residues long. Per germline, CDR1 MDHEN and CDR2 SYDVKM. This chain's CDR3 is CASSPRGGRTDTQYF. The DNA of the CDR3 is TGTGCCAGCAGTCCTCGAGGGGGTAGGACAGATACGCAGTATTTT. Full variable domain (missing parts from reference TRBV28 and TRBJ2-3): DVKVTQSSRYLVKRTGEKVFLECVQDMDHENMFWYRQDPGLGLRLIYFSYDVKMKEKGDIPEGYSVSREKKERFSLILESASTNQTSMYLCASSPRGGRTDTQYFGPGTRLTVL.

V gene TRBV27 combines with J gene TRBJ2-7; D is possibly TRBD2 (5 bases). Germline V lookup: CDR1 MNHEY, CDR2 SMNVEV (reference sequence). The CDR3 is 13 amino acids. V was clipped by 2 bases and J by 3 bases, with 8 bases between them. CDR3 nucleotide sequence: TGTGCCAGCAGTTTAAGACTATACTACGAGCAGTACTTC. Its protein product is CASSLRLYYEQYF.

The count of this clone is one. This sequence joins TRBV11-2 and TRBJ2-7; TRBD1 might be the D (6 bases). Trimming pared 5 bases from V and 9 bases from J, leaving 14 bases between. Germline CDR1 is SGHAT and CDR2 is FQNNGV. This CDR3 comprises 12 residues. The CDR3 DNA reads TGTGCCAGCAGCCACACAGGGTCTGGGCAGTACTTC. Its protein product is CASSHTGSGQYF.

This rearrangement joins TRBV18 to TRBJ1-5; D perhaps matches TRBD1 (5 bases). The CDR3 totals 15 residues. Germline V lookup: CDR1 KGHSH, CDR2 LQKENI. V lost 3 bases to trimming and J lost 0 bases, with 9 bases between them. The CDR3 region is CASSPGGTSNQPQHF. The DNA of the CDR3 is TGTGCCAGCTCACCCGGGGGAACTAGCAATCAGCCCCAGCATTTT.

As regards this clone: Additional DNA sequences in this sample encode the identical CDR3. This chain joins TRBV11-2 and TRBJ2-7; D gene ambiguous. Germline lookup yields CDR1 SGHAT and CDR2 FQNNGV. Between the trimmed V and J ends, which lost 0 bases and 4 bases, there was a span of 4 bases. CDR3 length equals 12 residues. CDR3 protein: CASSLDRYEQYF. The DNA of the CDR3 is TGTGCCAGCAGCTTAGATCGGTACGAGCAGTACTTC.

The table lists this clone with a few counts. The chain couples TRBV4-1 to TRBJ2-4; 10 positions agree with TRBD1. This CDR3 spans 15 amino acids. The trim removed 1 base at V and 8 bases at J, leaving 5 bases unmatched. Germline lookup yields CDR1 MGHRA and CDR2 YSYEKL. This CDR3 is CASSQGDRGVDIQYF. The CDR3 region has the DNA TGCGCCAGCAGCCAAGGGGACAGGGGAGTTGACATTCAGTACTTC.

This rearrangement joins TRBV7-9 to TRBJ2-1; TRBD2 aligns across 7 bases. Germline trimming cut 10 bases from V and 2 bases from J; bases unmatched to any gene: 14. Germline lookup yields CDR1 SEHNR and CDR2 FQNEAQ (reference sequence). CDR3 length: 16 residues. CDR3 in amino acids: CAIRGPSGKTYNEQFF. The CDR3 region has the DNA TGTGCCATCCGGGGCCCAAGCGGGAAAACCTACAATGAGCAGTTCTTC.

The chain uses TRBV9 and TRBJ2-1, with D possibly being TRBD1 (6 bases). CDR3 length: 15 amino acids. Deletions cut 3 bases from V and 4 bases from J, with 14 bases between. From germline, CDR1 is SGDLS and CDR2 YYNGEE. CDR3 in amino acids: CASSARDRPYNEQFF. In DNA form, the CDR3 reads TGTGCCAGCAGCGCCCGCGACAGGCCATACAATGAGCAGTTCTTC.

The chain combines TRBV4-1 with TRBJ1-4; D might be TRBD1 (6 bases). CDR1 is MGHRA, CDR2 YSYEKL, per germline. Trimming removed 3 bases from V and 3 bases from J, with 11 bases in between. The CDR3 contains 15 residues. Here the CDR3 DNA reads TGCGCCAGCAGCCAGCAGGGGCTGGCTAATGAAAAACTGTTTTTT. It specifies CASSQQGLANEKLFF.

This chain connects TRBV18 to TRBJ1-5; TRBD1 matches at 7 bases. The length of the CDR3 is 13 residues. CDR1 and CDR2 from the germline V gene are KGHSH and LQKENI. J gave up 7 bases and V 4 bases, and 4 bases lay outside the gene matches. This CDR3 reads CASSQGARQPQHF. CDR3 sequence (DNA): TGTGCCAGCTCACAGGGGGCTAGGCAGCCCCAGCATTTT.

This clone was seen at least ten times. CDR3 DNA: TGTGCCAGCAGCCCTCCCGTGGACAGGGGGCTTTACGAGCAGTACTTC. This encodes CASSPPVDRGLYEQYF. The V gene is TRBV7-9, the J gene TRBJ2-7; 11 nucleotides agree with TRBD1. The junction had 10 bases not matched to a gene; V was cut back by 5 bases and J by 4 bases. CDR3 length: 16 amino acids. CDR1 is SEHNR, CDR2 FQNEAQ, per germline (reference sequence). Looking up the rest from reference TRBV7-9 and TRBJ2-7 gives the full variable domain: DTGVSQNPRHKITKRGQNVTFRCDPISEHNRLYWYRQTLGQGPEFLTYFQNEAQLEKSRLLSDRFSAERPKGSFSTLEIQRTEQGDSAMYLCASSPPVDRGLYEQYFGPGTRLTVT.

This sequence joins TRBV9 and TRBJ1-6; weak D call: TRBD1 (6 bases). Germline assignment: CDR1 SGDLS and CDR2 YYNGEE. Trimming pared 0 bases from V and 7 bases from J, leaving 20 bases between. This CDR3 has 18 residues. CDR3 nucleotides: TGTGCCAGCAGCGTAGGTACCGCGGTCAGGGGATTGAATTCACCCCTCCACTTT. Translated: CASSVGTAVRGLNSPLHF.